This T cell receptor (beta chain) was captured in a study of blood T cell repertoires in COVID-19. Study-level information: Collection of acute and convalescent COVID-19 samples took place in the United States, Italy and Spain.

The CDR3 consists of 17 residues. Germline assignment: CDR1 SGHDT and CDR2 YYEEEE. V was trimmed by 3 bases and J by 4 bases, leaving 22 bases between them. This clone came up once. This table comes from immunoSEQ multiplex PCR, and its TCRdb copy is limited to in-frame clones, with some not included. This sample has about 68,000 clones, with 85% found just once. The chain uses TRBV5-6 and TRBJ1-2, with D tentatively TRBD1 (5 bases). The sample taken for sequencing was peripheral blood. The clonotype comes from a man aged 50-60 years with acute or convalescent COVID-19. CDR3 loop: CASSSINSAGLAYGYTF. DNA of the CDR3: TGTGCCAGCAGCTCTATAAACTCGGCAGGGCTTGCCTATGGCTACACCTTC.